This T cell receptor beta chain comes out of a study of T cell responses to AZD1222 COVID-19 vaccine (dated by TCRdb to 2020 to 2023). Study-level background: TCR sequencing was performed for approximately 240 trial participants, of whom 200 to 220 were given two doses of AZD1222 and around 25 were given two doses of MenACWY control vaccine. Trial participants were enrolled by age into subgroups of 18-55, 56-69 and 70-plus years, and about 150, 27 and 61 TCR-sequenced participants, respectively, were included in these subgroups. The research as a whole found: Conclusions about previously exposed vaccinees are limited because only 6 or 7 AZD1222 recipients were SARS-CoV-2 seropositive at baseline. Reportedly, close to half of the unique spike-specific TCRs recognized epitopes lying outside the regions that are mutated in the B.1.351 and B.1.1.7 variants. In the small 56-69-year group, the increase in depth fell short of significance, most likely because of low power. Most participants were white British and females outnumbered males, and the authors suggested that clonal diversity may have been underestimated. Because no day 14 peak-response samples were available, repertoires were characterized only after the peak T cell response. After two AZD1222 doses, both the breadth and the depth of spike-specific TCRs were significantly higher than at day 0 and than in MenACWY recipients. The whole spike protein was spanned by vaccine-associated CD4 TCRs, and dominant responses were seen in regions 160-218 and 743-854.

The CDR3 regions of human TCRbeta chains were subjected to immunosequencing. In the authors' own workflow: Repertoire TCRs were checked for matches against a reference library of SARS-CoV-2-specific TCRs that had been generated using the MIRA antigen-specificity platform. Breadth was defined as the fraction of unique TCRs that were SARS-CoV-2-associated, and depth was defined as the fraction of total T cells that were SARS-CoV-2-associated. Using the MIRA data, each spike-specific TCR was mapped to the spike region that the TCR reacts to and placed in a CD4 or CD8 class. Log10-transformed breadth and depth values were compared by one-way ANOVA with Sidak's multiple comparisons tests. In TCRdb, the immuneACCESS table is reduced to in-frame sequences with V and J assigned. These tables do not hold every clone; where another copy was compared, an unresolved V gene accounts for under half, and the others remain unexplained. The V and J calls and clone size were taken over from that table, and D and trimming were inferred from the DNA. The sample table records approximately 130,000 clones; about 82% of these occur just once. The ten largest clones add up to 6.5% to 8.5% of the sample.

Taken with the paper, the label for time point translates to: about 28 days (+/-7) after the second vaccine dose. The treatment or condition label corresponds to: meningococcal conjugate vaccine given as trial control. The vaccinee samples were drawn from two UK trials, COV001 and COV002, one of which was a single-blind randomized controlled phase 2/3 trial testing AZD1222 (ChAdOx1 nCoV-19) in healthy adults. For TCRbeta chain sequencing, PBMC samples from trial participants were taken at day 0 and at day 28 after the second dose. With respect to this clone: Its binding antigen is unknown. Being one base from a much bigger clone, this may be a read error. The sample contains more than one DNA sequence encoding this CDR3.

Looking up the germline V gene yields CDR1 SGHTA and CDR2 FQGTGA. Spanning cysteine to phenylalanine, the CDR3 consists of 15 amino acids. Only CDR3 DNA remains: 45 bases, in frame from the first base. This sequence was found in an adult who received the MenACWY meningococcal vaccine as a control. Sequenced material: peripheral blood, taken 28 days after the second dose of the MenACWY control vaccine. The chain employs TRBV7-3 and TRBJ2-2; the D segment could be TRBD2, given 5 matching bases. The nucleotide sequence reads as follows: TGTGCCAGCAGCGTAACCCCCGGCGACACCGGGGAGTTGTTTTTT. It encodes CASSVTPGDTGELFF.